A single sample is the source of the 23 T cell receptor beta chains below, sequenced in a study of T-cell memory formation after mild COVID-19. MiXCR, run by TCRdb on the 5' RACE reads, gives a single entry per CDR3 protein. The sample yields 200,000 to 300,000 distinct CDR3 sequences, over 15% seen once. The sequenced sample was PBMCs or a T cell subset sorted from them (not recorded which). The receptors here all came from a man younger than 30 who had mild COVID-19 (a few samples of this study predate the infection). Cell type and time point are not known.

The chain recombines TRBV6-4 with TRBJ2-2; 7 positions agree with TRBD2. CDR1 MRHNA and CDR2 SNTAGT come from the germline V gene. CDR3 length equals 16 residues. After removal of 3 bases from V and 1 base from J, the junction contained 5 bases not matched to a gene. The CDR3 coding sequence is TGTGCCAGCAGTGATGGCGCGGGGGTGAACACCGGGGAGCTGTTTTTT. This codes for CASSDGAGVNTGELFF.

This clonotype was found a few times. This chain joins TRBV7-2 and TRBJ2-7; D is tentatively TRBD1 or TRBD2 (6 bases each). Germline CDR1 is SGHTA and CDR2 is FQGNSA. The V end lost 1 base, the J end lost 2 bases, and 12 bases lay between the germline ends. The CDR3 covers 15 residues. CDR3 residues: CASSLGGARAYEQYF. CDR3 sequence (DNA): TGTGCCAGCAGCTTAGGGGGGGCGCGAGCCTACGAGCAGTACTTC.

This clonotype has just a few counts. The chain is built from TRBV27 and TRBJ2-3; D perhaps matches TRBD2 (5 bases). This CDR3 spans 13 amino acids. Germline assignment: CDR1 MNHEY and CDR2 SMNVEV (reference sequence). Trimming left V 5 bases short and J 5 bases short, with 11 bases between. In nucleotides, the CDR3 is TGTGCCAGCAGTCCGGGTGAGGGAGATACGCAGTATTTT. Its protein is CASSPGEGDTQYF.

Only a few counts were recorded for this clonotype. The chain uses TRBV7-2 and TRBJ1-1; a weak D match, TRBD1 (6 bases). This CDR3 contains 17 residues. V was shortened by 5 bases and J by 4 bases, with 23 bases between the two germline ends. Germline V gives CDR1 SGHTA, CDR2 FQGNSA. The DNA for the CDR3 is TGTGCCAGCAGCCGGAGCTCGGGGGCGACGATGAGCACTGAAGCTTTCTTT. It is translated as CASSRSSGATMSTEAFF.

This sequence joins TRBV5-4 and TRBJ1-1, with D possibly matching TRBD1 (6 bases). This CDR3 has 13 amino acids. Trimming cost V 6 bases and J 7 bases, with 16 bases left between them. CDR1 and CDR2 from the germline V gene are SGHNT and YYREEE (reference sequence). In DNA form, the CDR3 reads TGTGCCAGCATCCCCCCGGGGGCGGTTGAAGCTTTCTTT. Translation gives CASIPPGAVEAFF.

The V gene is TRBV5-1, the J gene TRBJ2-3, with 9 bases matching TRBD1. J gave up 5 bases and V 0 bases, and 4 bases lay outside the gene matches. The CDR3 length is 15 residues. The germline gives CDR1 SGHRS, CDR2 YFSETQ. The CDR3 region is CASSLEGQGLDTQYF. The CDR3 nucleotides read TGCGCCAGCAGCTTGGAGGGACAGGGTCTAGATACGCAGTATTTT.

The rearrangement joins TRBV7-2 to TRBJ2-5, with D hard to call. Trimming took off 5 bases at V and 5 bases at J, with 18 bases between the two ends. CDR1 SGHTA and CDR2 FQGNSA come from the germline V gene. The CDR3 runs to 15 residues. As DNA, the CDR3 is TGTGCCAGCAGCCGGAGACCAGTTCGTGTGGAGACCCAGTACTTC. Its protein product is CASSRRPVRVETQYF.

J is TRBJ1-1 and V is TRBV27; no definite D call. This CDR3 region has 12 residues. V was clipped by 6 bases and J by 5 bases, with 10 bases between them. Germline V gene data show CDR1 as MNHEY and CDR2 as SMNVEV (reference sequence). The CDR3 DNA reads TGTGCCAGCAGGCCGATCGGGACTGAAGCTTTCTTT. Amino acid sequence: CASRPIGTEAFF.

J is TRBJ2-5 and V is TRBV11-3, with a possible D match to TRBD2 (6 bases). The DNA end lines up better with TRBJ2-3; the J call may be wrong. CDR1 and CDR2 from the germline V gene are SGHNT and YENEEA. The CDR3 is made up of 12 amino acids. The CDR3 protein is CASSPDRETQYF. The CDR3 DNA reads TGTGCCAGCAGCCCAGACCGGGAGACGCAGTATTTT.

This sequence joins TRBV15 and TRBJ2-1; 7 bases fit TRBD1. Losses at the gene ends were 0 bases for V and 7 bases for J; bases not matched to a gene: 0. This CDR3 contains 13 residues. Per germline, CDR1 LNHNV and CDR2 YYDKDF (reference sequence). The CDR3 reads CATSRDRGNEQFF. The CDR3 DNA is TGTGCCACCAGCAGAGACAGGGGGAATGAGCAGTTCTTC.

V is TRBV7-2 and J is TRBJ2-1, with 8 nucleotides matching TRBD1. This CDR3 region has 15 residues. V shed 4 bases, J shed 7 bases, and the junction held 9 bases outside the gene matches. Germline V gives CDR1 SGHTA, CDR2 FQGNSA. The CDR3 nucleotides are TGTGCCAGCAGCTCCCGGACAGGGAGTCGGAATGAGCAGTTCTTC. As protein: CASSSRTGSRNEQFF.

The CDR3 reads CASSFQGDSSNYGYTF. DNA for the CDR3: TGTGCCAGCAGCTTTCAAGGTGACAGCTCTAACTATGGCTACACCTTC. The chain has TRBV7-9 and TRBJ1-2; D is possibly TRBD1 (5 bases). Trimming pared 3 bases from V and 0 bases from J, leaving 14 bases between. This CDR3 region has 16 residues. CDR1 and CDR2 from the germline V gene are SEHNR and FQNEAQ (reference sequence).

This rearrangement joins TRBV7-9 to TRBJ2-7; possible D gene TRBD1, 5 bases. The CDR3 contains 13 residues. Per the germline V gene, CDR1 is SEHNR and CDR2 is FQNEAQ (reference sequence). V lost 5 bases to trimming and J lost 2 bases, with 10 bases between them. CDR3 sequence reads: CASSSDRTYEQYF. The CDR3 nucleotides are TGTGCCAGCAGCAGCGACAGAACCTACGAGCAGTACTTC.

The chain employs TRBV5-1 and TRBJ1-2; D is undetermined. This CDR3 has 13 residues. V lost 0 bases and J 7 bases, leaving 10 bases between the germline ends. CDR1 is SGHRS and CDR2 is YFSETQ in the germline V gene. The CDR3 loop is CASSLAGRSGYTF. The CDR3, as DNA: TGCGCCAGCAGCTTGGCGGGGAGGAGTGGCTACACCTTC.

Only a few counts were recorded for this clonotype. The rearrangement links TRBV15 to TRBJ1-2, with TRBD1 identical over 7 bases. The CDR3 length is 13 residues. J was trimmed by 4 bases and V by 3 bases; bases with no gene match: 2. Germline V gives CDR1 LNHNV, CDR2 YYDKDF (reference sequence). Here the CDR3 reads CATSRGQTYGYTF. As DNA, the CDR3 is TGTGCCACCAGCAGGGGACAGACCTATGGCTACACCTTC.

V usage is TRBV18 and J usage is TRBJ2-1, with no clear D. The CDR3 has 17 amino acids. Germline CDR1 is KGHSH and CDR2 is LQKENI. The V gene lost 3 bases and the J gene lost 0 bases, with 15 bases spanning the gap. CDR3 region: CASSPLSFPSSYNEQFF. The CDR3 region has the DNA TGTGCCAGCTCACCGCTCTCTTTCCCAAGCTCCTACAATGAGCAGTTCTTC.

This clonotype was recorded a few times. This chain joins TRBV12-3 or TRBV12-4 and TRBJ1-5; TRBD1 aligns across 7 bases. There are 15 residues in the CDR3. Unmatched junction bases numbered 5, after V lost 6 bases and J lost 0 bases. The CDR3 sequence: CASSSTGYSNQPQHF. CDR3 nucleotide sequence: TGTGCCAGCAGCTCGACAGGGTATAGCAATCAGCCCCAGCATTTT.

V gene TRBV7-2 combines with J gene TRBJ1-5, with 8 bases matching TRBD1. This CDR3 contains 14 residues. From germline, CDR1 is SGHTA and CDR2 FQGNSA. The V and J ends lost 5 bases and 7 bases, in that order; junction bases with no gene match: 7. CDR3 residues: CASSRNRGEQPQHF. DNA for the CDR3: TGTGCCAGCAGCCGAAACAGGGGGGAACAGCCCCAGCATTTT. The variable domain in full, with the rest retrieved from reference TRBV7-2 and TRBJ1-5, is GAGVSQSPSNKVTEKGKDVELRCDPISGHTALYWYRQSLGQGLEFLIYFQGNSAPDKSGLPSDRFSAERTGGSVSTLTIQRTQQEDSAVYLCASSRNRGEQPQHFGDGTRLSIL.

This clonotype was picked up a small number of times. CDR3 sequence (DNA): TGTGCCAGCAGTTTAGTAGGGCTAGCGGGGGCCGACAATGAGCAGTTCTTC. Residues: CASSLVGLAGADNEQFF. This rearrangement joins TRBV12-3 or TRBV12-4 to TRBJ2-1, with 10 bases identical to TRBD2. V lost 1 base to trimming and J lost 5 bases; unmatched junction nucleotides: 8. CDR3 length: 17 amino acids.

This chain connects TRBV5-5 to TRBJ2-3; a possible D gene is TRBD1 (5 bases). The germline V and J ends were trimmed by 1 base and 3 bases, with 18 bases remaining between them. The CDR3 sequence is 17 residues long. Germline CDR1 and CDR2: SGHKS and YYEKEE (reference sequence). The CDR3 DNA follows: TGTGCCAGCAGCTTGCGGCCTGCCAGGGCGGTGACAGATACGCAGTATTTT. Its translation is CASSLRPARAVTDTQYF.

This clonotype was observed a single time. The genes are TRBV4-3 and TRBJ1-4; 8 positions match TRBD1. The germline V gene has CDR1 LGHNA and CDR2 YSLEER. V dropped 0 bases and J dropped 1; count of bases not matched to a gene: 10. The CDR3 extends over 19 amino acids. The CDR3 loop reads CASSQEWGRGRETNEKLFF. The CDR3 region has the DNA TGCGCCAGCAGCCAAGAGTGGGGCAGGGGGCGTGAAACTAATGAAAAACTGTTTTTT.

This clonotype was picked up a small number of times. This chain links TRBV7-2 with TRBJ2-7; tentative D call: TRBD2 (6 bases). CDR1 and CDR2 from the germline V gene are SGHTA and FQGNSA. This CDR3 has 14 residues. Trimming left V 3 bases short and J 4 bases short, with 13 bases between. The CDR3 DNA reads as TGTGCCAGCAGCTTTAGCGGAGGGCGGTACGAGCAGTACTTC. It yields the protein CASSFSGGRYEQYF.

The chain combines TRBV20-1 with TRBJ1-1, with D unclear. V lost 0 bases and J 1 base, leaving 12 bases between the germline ends. Germline CDR1 and CDR2: DFQATT and SNEGSKA (reference sequence). This CDR3 comprises 15 residues. The CDR3 nucleotides are TGCAGTGCTAGAGATCGAGGGAGAGGGAACACTGAAGCTTTCTTT. Its protein product is CSARDRGRGNTEAFF.